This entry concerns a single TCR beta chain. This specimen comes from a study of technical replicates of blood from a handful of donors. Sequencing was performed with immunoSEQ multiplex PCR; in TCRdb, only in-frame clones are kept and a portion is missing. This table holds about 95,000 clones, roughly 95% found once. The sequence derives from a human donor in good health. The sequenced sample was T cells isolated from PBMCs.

This CDR3 is CASSERPSGEQFF. The CDR3 DNA sequence: TGTGCCAGCAGTGAAAGGCCTAGCGGTGAGCAGTTCTTC. The gene calls are TRBV6-1 and TRBJ2-1, with 7 bases matching TRBD2. The germline V gene encodes CDR1 MNHNS and CDR2 SASEGT. Trimming at V came to 2 bases and at J to 9 bases, leaving 4 bases not matched to a gene. CDR3 length: 13 amino acids.